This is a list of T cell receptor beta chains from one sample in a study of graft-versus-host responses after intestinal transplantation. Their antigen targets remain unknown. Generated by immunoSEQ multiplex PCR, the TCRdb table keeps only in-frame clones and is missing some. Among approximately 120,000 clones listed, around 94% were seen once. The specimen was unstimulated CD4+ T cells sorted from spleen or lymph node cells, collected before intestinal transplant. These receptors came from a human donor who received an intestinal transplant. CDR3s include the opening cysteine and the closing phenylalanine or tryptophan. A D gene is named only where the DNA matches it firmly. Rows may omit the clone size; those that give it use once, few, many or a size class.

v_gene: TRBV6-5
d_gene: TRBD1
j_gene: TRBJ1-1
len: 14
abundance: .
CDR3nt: TGTGCCAGCAGTCAGGGACAGGGGAACACTGAAGCTTTCTTT
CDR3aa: CASSQGQGNTEAFF

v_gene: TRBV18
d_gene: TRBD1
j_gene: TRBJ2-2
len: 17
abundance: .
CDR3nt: TGTGCCAGCTCACCACTTCGGGACAGGGCTAAGACCGGGGAGCTGTTTTTT
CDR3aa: CASSPLRDRAKTGELFF

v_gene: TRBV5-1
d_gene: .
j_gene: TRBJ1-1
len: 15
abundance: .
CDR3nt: TGCGCCAGCAGCTTGTGGTCAGGGGCCAACACTGAAGCTTTCTTT
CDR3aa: CASSLWSGANTEAFF

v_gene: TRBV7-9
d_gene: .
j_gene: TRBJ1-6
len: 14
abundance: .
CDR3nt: TGTGCCAGCAGCTCTGATACCAGCCCTTCACCCCTCCACTTT
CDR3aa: CASSSDTSPSPLHF

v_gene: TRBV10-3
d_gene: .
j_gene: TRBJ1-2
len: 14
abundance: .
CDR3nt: TGTGCCATCAGTGAGTCATCGGGTGGCTATGGCTACACCTTC
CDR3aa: CAISESSGGYGYTF

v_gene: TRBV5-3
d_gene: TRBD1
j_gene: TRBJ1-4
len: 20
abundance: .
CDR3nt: TGTGCCAGAAGCCCACCTTTCGGGACAGGGGGTGTTGCAACTAATGAAAAACTGTTTTTT
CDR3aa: CARSPPFGTGGVATNEKLFF

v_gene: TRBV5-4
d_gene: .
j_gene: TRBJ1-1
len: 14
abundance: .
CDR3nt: TGTGCCAGCAGCTTACAAACCGCCGGTACTGAAGCTTTCTTT
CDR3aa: CASSLQTAGTEAFF

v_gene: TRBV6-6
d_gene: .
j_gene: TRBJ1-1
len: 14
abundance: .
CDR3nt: TGTGCCAGCAGCCAACAGCGGGGAAACACTGAAGCTTTCTTT
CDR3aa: CASSQQRGNTEAFF

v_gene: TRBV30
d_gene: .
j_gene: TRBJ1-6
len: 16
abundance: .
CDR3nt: TGTGCCTGGAGTGTATTGGCAGGGTATATTGGTTCACCCCTCCACTTT
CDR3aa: CAWSVLAGYIGSPLHF

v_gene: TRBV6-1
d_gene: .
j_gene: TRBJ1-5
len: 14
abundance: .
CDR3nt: TGTGCCAGCAGTGATATGGACTTTAATCAGCCCCAGCATTTT
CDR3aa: CASSDMDFNQPQHF

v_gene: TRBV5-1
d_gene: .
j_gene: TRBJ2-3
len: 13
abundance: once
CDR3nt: TGCGCCAGCAGCTCCCTATCGACAGATACGCAGTATTTT
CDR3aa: CASSSLSTDTQYF

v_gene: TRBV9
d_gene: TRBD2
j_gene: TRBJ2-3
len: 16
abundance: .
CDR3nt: TGTGCCAGCAGCCTTCGGGACCGGGGGGGCACAGATACGCAGTATTTT
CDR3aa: CASSLRDRGGTDTQYF

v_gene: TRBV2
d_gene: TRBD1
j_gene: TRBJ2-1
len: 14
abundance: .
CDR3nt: TGTGCCATACTACCGGGACAGCTTAACAATGAGCAGTTCTTC
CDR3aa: CAILPGQLNNEQFF

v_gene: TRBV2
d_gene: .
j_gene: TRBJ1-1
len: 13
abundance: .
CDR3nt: TGTGCCAGCAGAATAGGACTTCGAACTGAAGCTTTCTTT
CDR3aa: CASRIGLRTEAFF

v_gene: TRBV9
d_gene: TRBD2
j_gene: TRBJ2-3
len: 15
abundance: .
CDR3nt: TGTGCCAGCGGAACTAGCGGGGGGCACACAGATACGCAGTATTTT
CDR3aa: CASGTSGGHTDTQYF

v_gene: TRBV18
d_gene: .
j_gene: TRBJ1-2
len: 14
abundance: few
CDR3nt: TGTGCCAGCTCACCACCGTCCGGGGACTATGGCTACACCTTC
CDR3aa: CASSPPSGDYGYTF